This passage covers 24 T cell receptor beta chains from one sample sequenced in a study of tumor and adjacent non-tumor tissue in lung cancer. A modified ARM-PCR protocol with three rounds of nested PCR amplified TCRbeta. From the multiplex PCR reads, TCRdb called clonotypes with MiXCR, one entry per CDR3 protein. This sample has over 60,000 distinct CDR3 sequences; approximately 73% occur once, and the top ten carry about 30%. This sample's RNA came from whole unsorted tissue. The sample taken for sequencing was lung tumor tissue. These receptors came from a man in his 60s with non-small cell lung cancer.

This chain joins TRBV20-1 and TRBJ2-1, with 8 bases that match TRBD2. From germline, CDR1 is DFQATT and CDR2 SNEGSKA (reference sequence). CDR3 length: 15 amino acids. The junction had 8 bases not matched to a gene; V was cut back by 1 base and J by 6 bases. The CDR3 nucleotides are TGCAGTGCTAGAGTAAGAGCGGGAGCCTGCAATGAGCAGTTCTTC. As protein: CSARVRAGACNEQFF.

As to this clonotype: At one of its ends the junction is not consistent with the germline gene, which may arise from a read error. CDR3 region: CSAEIPLRSNQSQHF. The CDR3 DNA sequence: TGCAGTGCGGAAATTCCCCTCCGCAGTAATCAGTCCCAGCATTTT. The rearrangement uses TRBV20-1 and TRBJ1-5, with D hard to call. The CDR3 has 15 amino acids. The germline CDR1 and CDR2 sequences are DFQATT and SNEGSKA (reference sequence).

This clonotype was seen a single time. Mismatch with germline at one junction end may stem from a read error. V and J are TRBV6-6 and TRBJ2-3; D may correspond to TRBD1 or TRBD2 (5 bases each). The length of the CDR3 is 15 residues. From germline, CDR1 is MNHNY and CDR2 SVGAGI (reference sequence). Here the CDR3 DNA reads TGTGCCAGCAGTTACCGGGACGATCGGGTAGATAAGCAGTATTTT. Its translation is CASSYRDDRVDKQYF.

This clonotype showed up just a few times. A much larger clone differs from this one at a single base, so this may be a read error. The chain has TRBV10-3 and TRBJ2-3; maybe TRBD1 (6 bases). The germline V gene encodes CDR1 ENHRY and CDR2 SYGVKD. CDR3 size: 15 residues. The CDR3 loop is CVTRNRDGGTDTQYF. In nucleotides, the CDR3 is TGTGTCACCCGGAACAGGGATGGCGGCACAGATACGCAGTATTTT.

In regard to this clonotype: Germline and junction disagree at one end, which may indicate a read error. The chain recombines TRBV20-1 with TRBJ2-1, with 12 positions matching TRBD2. Germline V gene sequence: CDR1 DFQATT, CDR2 SNEGSKA (reference sequence). The CDR3 is 14 residues long. CDR3 bases: TGCAGTGTAACCACTAGCGGGGGGTACAATGAACAGTTCTTC. Its protein is CSVTTSGGYNEQFF.

V and J are TRBV20-1 and TRBJ1-1, with TRBD1 as a possible D gene (6 bases). V lost 5 bases, J lost 0 bases, and 22 bases lay in between. CDR1 DFQATT and CDR2 SNEGSKA come from the germline V gene (reference sequence). CDR3 length: 17 residues. CDR3 sequence (DNA): TGCAGTGCTGGAGTGAGGGGGTGCGGGCGAATGAACACTGAAGCTTTCTTT. Translation: CSAGVRGCGRMNTEAFF.

Notes on this clonotype: Relative to the germline gene, one junction end is altered; a read error may explain this. The rearrangement links TRBV10-3 to TRBJ1-1, with no clear D. The germline gives CDR1 ENHRY, CDR2 SYGVKD. This CDR3 is built from 13 residues. The CDR3 DNA is TGTGTCATCAGTGAGTTTCTGAATACTGAAGCTTTCTTT. Translation: CVISEFLNTEAFF.

About this clonotype itself: The conserved phenylalanine or tryptophan is not found at the CDR3 terminus, so this likely reflects a read error. The limits of the CDR3 on the DNA are not certain, so only TCRdb's listed CDR3 is given. The CDR3 region is CSVDEGANTGELLL. This chain links TRBV29-1 with TRBJ2-2. The CDR3 comprises 14 residues, both ends counted. From germline, CDR1 is SQVTM and CDR2 ANQGSEA.

CDR3 in DNA: TGTGTCAACAGCTTAATGGGAGGGAACTACGAGCAGTACTTC. Residues: CVNSLMGGNYEQYF. The rearrangement links TRBV11-1 to TRBJ2-7, with TRBD2 matching over 7 bases. CDR1 SGHAT and CDR2 FQDESV come from the germline V gene (reference sequence). This CDR3 region has 14 residues.

As regards this clonotype: A read error may produce the germline difference seen at one junction end. The chain has TRBV29-1 and TRBJ1-1; D is unclear. Germline assignment: CDR1 SQVTM and CDR2 ANQGSEA. The CDR3 is made up of 13 amino acids. The CDR3 protein is CSVHFWENTEAFF. In nucleotides, the CDR3 is TGCAGCGTCCACTTTTGGGAAAACACAGAAGCTTTCTTT.

Note on this clonotype: A clone one base away is much larger, so this may be a read error. The final CDR3 position lacks the conserved phenylalanine or tryptophan, pointing to a likely read error. This chain uses TRBV20-1 with TRBJ2-1, with a possible D match to TRBD1 (6 bases). This CDR3 contains 13 residues. Per germline, CDR1 DFQATT and CDR2 SNEGSKA (reference sequence). Deletions cut 1 base from V and 10 bases from J, with 14 bases between. CDR3 nucleotide sequence: TGCAGTGCTAGAGTAGAGGGGGTGCCGGAGCAGTTCGTC. This gives the protein CSARVEGVPEQFV.

The chain is built from TRBV10-3 and TRBJ2-3; TRBD2 is a possible D gene (5 bases). Germline assignment: CDR1 ENHRY and CDR2 SYGVKD. V was pared by 7 bases and J by 1 base, with 15 bases between. There are 15 residues in the CDR3. Written as DNA, the CDR3 is TGTGCCATCAATGATTGGATTAGCGGCACAGATACGCAGTATTTT. Amino acids: CAINDWISGTDTQYF.

Notes on this clonotype: The junction differs from germline at one of its ends, possibly a read error. The V gene is TRBV20-1, the J gene TRBJ2-5, with 7 bases matching TRBD2. Germline V gives CDR1 DFQATT, CDR2 SNEGSKA (reference sequence). The CDR3 extends over 15 amino acids. CDR3 in amino acids: CSVRDPPFAGEAQYF. CDR3 in DNA: TGCAGTGTTAGAGATCCCCCATTTGCGGGGGAGGCCCAGTACTTC.

There are many counts of this clonotype. The genes are TRBV29-1 and TRBJ2-2; 9 bases are shared with TRBD1. The length of the CDR3 is 14 residues. CDR1 is SQVTM, CDR2 ANQGSEA, per germline. CDR3 amino acids: CRGPGQGPTGELFF. In DNA form, the CDR3 reads TGCAGAGGGCCGGGACAGGGACCCACCGGGGAGCTGTTTTTT.

This clonotype appeared a few times. The gene calls are TRBV28 and TRBJ2-3; TRBD2 matches 12 bases. The germline gives CDR1 MDHEN, CDR2 SYDVKM. With 1 base clipped from V and 3 bases from J, the junction kept 5 bases outside the gene matches. This CDR3 is built from 17 residues. CDR3 sequence reads: CASSLLRLAGVTDTQYF. The DNA for the CDR3 is TGTGCCAGCAGTTTATTAAGACTAGCGGGAGTTACAGATACGCAGTATTTT.

Concerning this clonotype itself: A much larger clone lies one base from this, so it may be a read error. The V call is TRBV20-1, the J call TRBJ2-5; D possibly corresponds to TRBD1 (5 bases). The CDR3 has 13 amino acids. Germline CDR1 is DFQATT and CDR2 is SNEGSKA (reference sequence). Trimming took off 8 bases at V and 5 bases at J, with 18 bases between the two ends. The CDR3 bases are TGCAGTACTAAGGACACTACACCGGAGACCCAGTACTTC. Translating gives CSTKDTTPETQYF.

A few counts support this clonotype. One base away lies a much larger clone, so this may be a sequencing read error. The conserved phenylalanine or tryptophan normally closing the CDR3 is absent here, so this likely arose from a read error. This chain links TRBV30 with TRBJ1-2; 7 nucleotides agree with TRBD1. Per germline, CDR1 GTSNPN and CDR2 SVGIG (reference sequence). The V segment lost 0 bases and the J segment 7 bases; nucleotides outside the gene matches: 8. The CDR3 length is 14 residues. The chain's CDR3 is CAWSVLAGGGGYTS. Here the CDR3 DNA reads TGTGCCTGGAGTGTATTGGCAGGGGGTGGTGGCTACACCTCC.

The chain employs TRBV6-1 and TRBJ1-5; possibly TRBD1 for D (5 bases). V lost 5 bases and J 4 bases, leaving 18 bases between the germline ends. This CDR3 is 16 amino acids long. Germline V gene lookup returns CDR1 MNHNS and CDR2 SASEGT. The CDR3: CASSRSGGLANQPQHF. CDR3 DNA sequence: TGTGCCAGCAGTAGATCTGGGGGGTTGGCAAATCAGCCCCAGCATTTT.

On this clonotype itself: An end of the junction does not agree with germline; a read error may underlie this. For the CDR3, the DNA is TGTGTCAGCAGTTTAGGGTGGAGTTCCTACGAGCAGTACTTC. It translates to CVSSLGWSSYEQYF. The chain combines TRBV12-3 or TRBV12-4 with TRBJ2-7; D not resolved. The CDR3 spans 14 residues.

Regarding this clonotype: Mismatch with germline at one junction end may stem from a read error. The chain couples TRBV6-1 to TRBJ2-7, with D perhaps TRBD2 (5 bases). Per the germline V gene, CDR1 is MNHNS and CDR2 is SASEGT. The CDR3 covers 14 residues. The CDR3: CANSEASAPTRGLF. The CDR3 DNA is TGTGCCAACAGTGAAGCAAGTGCACCTACCCGCGGGCTCTTC.

Details on this clonotype: This CDR3 is missing its conserved last phenylalanine or tryptophan, likely due to a read error. The chain links TRBV6-2 or TRBV6-3 to TRBJ2-3; D unclear. The germline CDR1 and CDR2 sequences are MNHEY and SVGEGT. The CDR3 totals 13 residues. CDR3 sequence reads: CASSYSLRDTQYI. The CDR3 DNA reads as TGTGCCAGCAGTTACTCCCTCCGAGATACTCAGTATATT.

Turning to this clonotype: A much more abundant neighbour one base away suggests this may be a read error. The chain has TRBV5-6 and TRBJ2-7; possible D gene TRBD2, 5 bases. Germline values: CDR1 SGHDT, CDR2 YYEEEE. CDR3 length: 14 amino acids. This chain's CDR3 is CASSLSGESYVQYF. CDR3 coding DNA: TGTGCCAGCAGCTTATCCGGGGAGTCCTACGTGCAGTACTTC.

A note on this clonotype: The junction shows a germline mismatch at one end, possibly a read error. The V gene is TRBV19, the J gene TRBJ2-3; no clear D. CDR1 is LNHDA and CDR2 is SQIVND in the germline V gene (reference sequence). The CDR3 extends over 15 amino acids. The CDR3 region is CASSISRSGTNTQYF. The CDR3 bases are TGTGCCAGTAGTATTTCGCGGTCGGGCACAAATACGCAGTATTTT.

Remarks on this clonotype: A read error may produce the germline difference seen at one junction end. The chain has TRBV20-1 and TRBJ2-2; 13 bases agree with TRBD2. Germline CDR1 DFQATT, CDR2 SNEGSKA (reference sequence). The CDR3 runs to 17 residues. The CDR3 DNA reads as TGCAGTACCTCTGGGGGACTAGCGGGATTGAACACAGGGGAGCTGTTTTTT. It codes for CSTSGGLAGLNTGELFF.